Shown below are 30 T cell receptor beta chains from a single sample sequenced in a study of shared clonotypes between healthy human individuals. CD45RO-negative CD8 cells positively selected for CCR7 made up the naive population, which excluded terminally differentiated effector memory CD45RA+ cells. TCRdb's table, derived via immunoSEQ multiplex PCR, lists solely in-frame clones and lacks some. This table holds 750,000 to 1,000,000 clones, about 92% found once. The sequencing sample was made of naive CD8+ T cells sorted from blood. The receptors were gathered from a man aged 25 to 45 in good health.

The chain employs TRBV27 and TRBJ2-3; the match to TRBD2 covers 8 bases. The CDR3 runs to 16 residues. The J segment lost 0 bases and the V segment lost 8 bases, leaving 10 bases of the junction unmatched. Germline CDR1 and CDR2: MNHEY and SMNVEV (reference sequence). The CDR3 DNA follows: TGTGCCAGCGTTGGGATAGCGGGGTTTAGCACAGATACGCAGTATTTT. Protein: CASVGIAGFSTDTQYF.

The CDR3 nucleotides are TGTGCCAGCAGCCCGACTACCGGGTCTCACTATGGCTACACCTTC. This translates into CASSPTTGSHYGYTF. This rearrangement joins TRBV7-9 to TRBJ1-2; D is uncertain. The germline V gene has CDR1 SEHNR and CDR2 FQNEAQ (reference sequence). The V end lost 5 bases, the J end lost 3 bases, and 16 bases lay between the germline ends. The CDR3 consists of 15 residues.

This clone was picked up one time. This chain uses TRBV2 with TRBJ2-7, with unresolved D. This CDR3 contains 14 residues. Trimming left V 9 bases short and J 0 bases short, with 15 bases between. Germline loops: CDR1 SNHLY, CDR2 FYNNEI. The CDR3 DNA reads as TGTGCCAGTATTCAAGACCCATTCTCCTACGAGCAGTACTTC. It codes for CASIQDPFSYEQYF.

The J gene is TRBJ2-5, the V gene TRBV18, with D unresolved. V dropped 2 bases and J dropped 2 bases, with 12 bases sitting between them. CDR3 size: 15 residues. The germline CDR1 and CDR2 sequences are KGHSH and LQKENI. The CDR3 is CASSPDIRKQETQYF. Written as DNA, the CDR3 is TGTGCCAGCTCACCAGATATTCGAAAACAAGAGACCCAGTACTTC.

Worth noting for this clone: The same CDR3 also results from other DNA sequences found in this sample. The V call is TRBV11-2, the J call TRBJ2-7; D may be TRBD2 (6 bases). Germline V gene data show CDR1 as SGHAT and CDR2 as FQNNGV. This CDR3 has 14 amino acids. Trimming left V 1 base short and J 2 bases short, with 9 bases between. The CDR3 reads CASSLGGGAYEQYF. CDR3 bases: TGTGCCAGCAGCTTAGGTGGCGGGGCCTACGAGCAGTACTTC. The entire variable domain, with the rest obtained from reference TRBV11-2 and TRBJ2-7, is as follows: EAGVAQSPRYKIIEKRQSVAFWCNPISGHATLYWYQQILGQGPKLLIQFQNNGVVDDSQLPKDRFSAERLKGVDSTLKIQPAKLEDSAVYLCASSLGGGAYEQYFGPGTRLTVT.

This rearrangement joins TRBV6-5 to TRBJ2-1; D uncertain. V lost 4 bases and J 2 bases, leaving 12 bases between the germline ends. Per germline, CDR1 MNHEY and CDR2 SVGAGI. The CDR3 runs to 15 residues. CDR3 sequence: CASSLTPVPYNEQFF. The CDR3 DNA follows: TGTGCCAGCAGTTTAACGCCAGTGCCCTACAATGAGCAGTTCTTC.

For this clone: The junction departs from the called germline gene at one end, perhaps through a read error. V usage is TRBV6-5 and J usage is TRBJ1-5; D gene uncertain. CDR1 and CDR2 from the germline V gene are MNHEY and SVGAGI. This CDR3 contains 15 residues. In DNA, the CDR3 is TGTACCAGCGCGCCCTGGTCGGGGAGCAATCAGCCCCAGCATTTT. Its translation is CTSAPWSGSNQPQHF.

This clone was detected once. Other DNA sequences in this sample translate to the same CDR3. The chain employs TRBV4-1 and TRBJ2-7; TRBD1 might be the D (6 bases). The CDR3 runs 14 residues. V was trimmed by 1 base and J by 5 bases, leaving 12 bases between them. Germline CDR1 reads MGHRA; CDR2 reads YSYEKL. As DNA, the CDR3 is TGCGCCAGCAGCCAAGGTCCAGGGGTCGACGAGCAGTACTTC. Its translation: CASSQGPGVDEQYF.

The chain joins TRBV5-5 to TRBJ2-1; no firm D call. Trimming took 4 bases from V and 10 from J, leaving 18 bases between them. The germline V gene has CDR1 SGHKS and CDR2 YYEKEE (reference sequence). The CDR3 spans 14 residues. For the CDR3, the DNA is TGTGCCAGCAGCCCGAAATCGATAGCAAGAGAGCAGTTCTTC. It is translated as CASSPKSIAREQFF.

The CDR3 loop reads CASYPIGGDLAGGADTQYF. The CDR3 nucleotides read TGTGCCAGCTACCCAATTGGCGGGGACCTAGCGGGAGGAGCAGATACGCAGTATTTT. The chain recombines TRBV11-2 with TRBJ2-3; TRBD2 matches 11 bases. The V gene end was trimmed by 8 bases and the J gene end by 4 bases; junction bases not matched to a gene: 20. Germline V gene data show CDR1 as SGHAT and CDR2 as FQNNGV. The CDR3 spans 19 residues.

This chain connects TRBV12-2 to TRBJ1-1. TRBV12-2 corresponds to a pseudogene. CDR3 length equals 13 residues. The CDR3 DNA is TGTGCAAGTCGCTTCGGGGAGGTCACTGAAGCTTTCTTT. This translates into CASRFGEVTEAFF.

This chain joins TRBV7-8 and TRBJ1-2, with D perhaps TRBD1 (5 bases). From germline, CDR1 is SGHVS and CDR2 FQNEAQ. This CDR3 is built from 15 residues. Trimming cost V 2 bases and J 3 bases, with 13 bases left between them. The chain's CDR3 is CASSLNRDWDYGYTF. In nucleotides, the CDR3 is TGTGCCAGCAGCTTAAATAGGGACTGGGACTATGGCTACACCTTC.

V and J are TRBV5-6 and TRBJ2-7, with D maybe TRBD2 (5 bases). V lost 1 base and J lost 2, with 10 bases in between. This CDR3 contains 14 residues. The germline V gene has CDR1 SGHDT and CDR2 YYEEEE. The CDR3 nucleotides are TGTGCCAGCAGCTTGTATCTAGCCCCCTACGAGCAGTACTTC. It specifies CASSLYLAPYEQYF.

The V gene is TRBV27, the J gene TRBJ2-5; no clear D. This CDR3 contains 13 residues. Germline V gene data show CDR1 as MNHEY and CDR2 as SMNVEV (reference sequence). Trimming cost V 4 bases and J 2 bases, with 8 bases left between them. In DNA form, the CDR3 reads TGTGCCAGCAGTTATCGTAGTCAAGAGACCCAGTACTTC. Amino acids: CASSYRSQETQYF.

This chain links TRBV6-5 with TRBJ2-7; D is possibly TRBD2 (6 bases). V was pared by 6 bases and J by 0 bases, with 15 bases between. The germline CDR1 and CDR2 sequences are MNHEY and SVGAGI. The CDR3 is 15 amino acids. The CDR3 reads CASRVFSGSSYEQYF. CDR3 sequence (DNA): TGTGCCAGCAGGGTTTTTAGCGGAAGCTCCTACGAGCAGTACTTC.

The chain uses TRBV14 and TRBJ2-1, with D possibly TRBD2 on 5 matching bases. Germline loops: CDR1 SGHDN, CDR2 FVKESK. The V gene lost 3 bases and the J gene lost 3 bases, with 9 bases spanning the gap. The CDR3 runs 14 residues. For the CDR3, the DNA is TGTGCCAGCAGCCACCTCGGGAACTACAATGAGCAGTTCTTC. This codes for CASSHLGNYNEQFF.

This clone was observed a single time. The chain recombines TRBV27 with TRBJ2-1; the D gene could be TRBD1 or TRBD2 (5 bases each). The V gene's germline CDR1 is MNHEY and CDR2 SMNVEV (reference sequence). This CDR3 comprises 11 residues. Trimming cost V 8 bases and J 4 bases, with 6 bases left between them. The CDR3 region has the DNA TGTGCCAGCGGGGGATACAATGAGCAGTTCTTC. Amino acids: CASGGYNEQFF.

This clone is a singleton in its sample. The rearrangement links TRBV9 to TRBJ2-1; TRBD2 agrees at 15 bases. This CDR3 has 19 amino acids. The V and J ends lost 3 bases and 3 bases, in that order; junction bases with no gene match: 10. Germline CDR1 SGDLS, CDR2 YYNGEE. The CDR3 sequence is CASSDPQRTSGRGYNEQFF. CDR3 nucleotide sequence: TGTGCCAGCAGCGACCCCCAACGGACTAGCGGGAGGGGCTACAATGAGCAGTTCTTC.

The V gene is TRBV11-2, the J gene TRBJ2-7, with TRBD2 matching 8 bases. The V gene's germline CDR1 is SGHAT and CDR2 FQNNGV. The CDR3 extends over 12 amino acids. With V trimmed by 6 bases and J by 4 bases, 2 bases remained unmatched. The DNA for the CDR3 is TGTGCCAGCAGGGGACTAGGATACGAGCAGTACTTC. Translating it yields CASRGLGYEQYF. The variable domain in full, completed from reference TRBV11-2 and TRBJ2-7, reads EAGVAQSPRYKIIEKRQSVAFWCNPISGHATLYWYQQILGQGPKLLIQFQNNGVVDDSQLPKDRFSAERLKGVDSTLKIQPAKLEDSAVYLCASRGLGYEQYFGPGTRLTVT.

The gene calls are TRBV9 and TRBJ2-5; no definite D call. V was trimmed by 2 bases and J by 5 bases, leaving 7 bases between them. Germline V lookup: CDR1 SGDLS, CDR2 YYNGEE. This CDR3 is 12 amino acids long. CDR3 DNA sequence: TGTGCCAGCAGCGTTATAGGGGAGACCCAGTACTTC. Translating gives CASSVIGETQYF. The full variable domain, in which reference TRBV9 and TRBJ2-5 provide the parts outside the CDR3, is DSGVTQTPKHLITATGQRVTLRCSPRSGDLSVYWYQQSLDQGLQFLIQYYNGEERAKGNILERFSAQQFPDLHSELNLSSLELGDSALYFCASSVIGETQYFGPGTRLLVL.

This chain uses TRBV9 with TRBJ1-3; D is unclear. The V end lost 0 bases, the J end lost 0 bases, and 4 bases lay between the germline ends. This CDR3 has 14 residues. Per the germline V gene, CDR1 is SGDLS and CDR2 is YYNGEE. As DNA, the CDR3 is TGTGCCAGCAGCGTAGACGGCTCTGGAAACACCATATATTTT. It yields the protein CASSVDGSGNTIYF.

The chain is built from TRBV28 and TRBJ2-7; D possibly corresponds to TRBD1 (6 bases). Germline CDR1 reads MDHEN; CDR2 reads SYDVKM. V was pared by 11 bases and J by 5 bases, with 13 bases between. This CDR3 has 11 amino acids. CDR3 sequence: CAAAGDDEQYF. The CDR3 nucleotides are TGTGCCGCGGCAGGGGACGACGAGCAGTACTTC.

The rearrangement links TRBV11-3 to TRBJ2-1, with TRBD1 identical over 7 bases. This CDR3 comprises 14 residues. CDR1 and CDR2 (germline): SGHNT, YENEEA. V shed 5 bases, J shed 4 bases, and the junction held 5 bases outside the gene matches. The CDR3 loop reads CASSPGQVYNEQFF. In DNA form, the CDR3 reads TGTGCCAGCAGCCCCGGACAGGTATACAATGAGCAGTTCTTC.

This clone was found a few times. J is TRBJ2-7 and V is TRBV7-9, with D uncertain. In germline, CDR1 is SEHNR, CDR2 FQNEAQ (reference sequence). V lost 5 bases and J 3 bases, leaving 8 bases between the germline ends. The CDR3 length is 12 residues. CDR3 in amino acids: CASSASNYEQYF. In nucleotides, the CDR3 is TGTGCCAGCAGCGCATCGAACTACGAGCAGTACTTC.

V usage is TRBV7-8 and J usage is TRBJ2-3; 7 bases fit TRBD2. The CDR3 has 18 amino acids. V shed 4 bases, J shed 0 bases, and the junction held 13 bases outside the gene matches. Germline V CDR1 and CDR2: SGHVS, FQNEAQ. The chain's CDR3 is CASSSRPASGYSTDTQYF. The CDR3 coding sequence is TGTGCCAGCAGCTCACGCCCCGCTAGCGGCTATAGCACAGATACGCAGTATTTT. Complete variable domain (other parts from reference TRBV7-8 and TRBJ2-3): GAGVSQSPRYKVAKRGQDVALRCDPISGHVSLFWYQQALGQGPEFLTYFQNEAQLDKSGLPSDRFFAERPEGSVSTLKIQRTQQEDSAVYLCASSSRPASGYSTDTQYFGPGTRLTVL.

This chain uses TRBV27 with TRBJ2-1, with 8 bases identical to TRBD2. Germline CDR1 reads MNHEY; CDR2 reads SMNVEV (reference sequence). The J segment lost 0 bases and the V segment lost 5 bases, leaving 3 bases of the junction unmatched. The CDR3 runs to 15 residues. In DNA form, the CDR3 reads TGTGCCAGCAGTATGACTAGCGACTCCTACAATGAGCAGTTCTTC. It yields the protein CASSMTSDSYNEQFF.

The V and J genes are TRBV28 and TRBJ1-4; TRBD1 might be the D (6 bases). The CDR3 contains 14 residues. The ends were cut back, 3 bases at V and 6 bases at J, with 11 bases in the middle. CDR1 is MDHEN and CDR2 is SYDVKM in the germline V gene. As DNA, the CDR3 is TGTGCCAGCAGTTTGACAGGCCAGGATGAAAAACTGTTTTTT. Its translation: CASSLTGQDEKLFF.

This clone was counted a single time. V is TRBV6-5 and J is TRBJ2-1, with 7 bases that match TRBD2. With 5 bases clipped from V and 1 base from J, the junction kept 5 bases outside the gene matches. Germline V gene sequence: CDR1 MNHEY, CDR2 SVGAGI. There are 15 residues in the CDR3. DNA of the CDR3: TGTGCCAGCAGTCTGACTAGCAGGTCCTACAATGAGCAGTTCTTC. It is translated as CASSLTSRSYNEQFF.

This clone was recorded many times. This specimen includes other DNA sequences encoding the same CDR3. The chain is built from TRBV28 and TRBJ1-2; no firm D call. Deletions cut 4 bases from V and 2 bases from J, with 2 bases between. The CDR3 has 11 amino acids. From germline, CDR1 is MDHEN and CDR2 SYDVKM. CDR3 in DNA: TGTGCCAGCAGTTCAAACTATGGCTACACCTTC. The encoded protein is CASSSNYGYTF.

The CDR3 loop reads CASRQGVSEAFF. The CDR3 region has the DNA TGTGCCAGCAGACAGGGAGTGTCTGAAGCTTTCTTT. V is TRBV7-9 and J is TRBJ1-1, with D maybe TRBD1 (6 bases). The germline V and J ends were trimmed by 6 bases and 6 bases, with 11 bases remaining between them. Germline V lookup: CDR1 SEHNR, CDR2 FQNEAQ (reference sequence). CDR3 size: 12 residues.